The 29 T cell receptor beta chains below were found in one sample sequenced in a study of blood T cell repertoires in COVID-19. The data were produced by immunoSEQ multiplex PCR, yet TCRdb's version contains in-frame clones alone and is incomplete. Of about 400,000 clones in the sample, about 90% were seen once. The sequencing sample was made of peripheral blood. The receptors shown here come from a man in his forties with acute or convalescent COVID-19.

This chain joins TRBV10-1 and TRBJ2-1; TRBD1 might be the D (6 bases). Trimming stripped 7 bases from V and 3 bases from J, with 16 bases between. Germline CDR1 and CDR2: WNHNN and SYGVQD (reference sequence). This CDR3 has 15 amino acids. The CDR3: CASTAGVIGYNEQFF. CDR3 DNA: TGCGCCAGCACTGCAGGGGTGATCGGCTACAATGAGCAGTTCTTC.

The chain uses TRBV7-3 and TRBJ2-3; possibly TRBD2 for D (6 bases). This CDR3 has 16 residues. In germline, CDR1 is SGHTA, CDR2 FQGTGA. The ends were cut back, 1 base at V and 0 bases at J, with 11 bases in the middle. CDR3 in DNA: TGTGCCAGCAGCTTAATCGGACTAACTAGCACAGATACGCAGTATTTT. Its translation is CASSLIGLTSTDTQYF.

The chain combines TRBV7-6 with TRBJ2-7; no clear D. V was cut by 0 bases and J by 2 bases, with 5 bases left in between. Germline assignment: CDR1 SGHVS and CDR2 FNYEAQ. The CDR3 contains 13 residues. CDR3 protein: CASSLATAYEQYF. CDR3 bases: TGTGCCAGCAGCTTAGCTACAGCCTACGAGCAGTACTTC.

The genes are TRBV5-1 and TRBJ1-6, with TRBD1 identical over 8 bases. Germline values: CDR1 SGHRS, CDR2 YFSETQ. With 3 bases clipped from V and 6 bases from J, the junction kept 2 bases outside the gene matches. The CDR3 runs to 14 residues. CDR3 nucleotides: TGCGCCAGCAGCTGGACAGGGCGTAATTCACCCCTCCACTTT. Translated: CASSWTGRNSPLHF.

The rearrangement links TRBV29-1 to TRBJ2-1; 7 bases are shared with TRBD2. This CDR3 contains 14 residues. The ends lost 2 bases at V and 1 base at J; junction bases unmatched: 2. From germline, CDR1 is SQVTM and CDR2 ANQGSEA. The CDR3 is CSVEQRESYNEQFF. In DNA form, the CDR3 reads TGCAGCGTTGAACAGCGGGAATCCTACAATGAGCAGTTCTTC.

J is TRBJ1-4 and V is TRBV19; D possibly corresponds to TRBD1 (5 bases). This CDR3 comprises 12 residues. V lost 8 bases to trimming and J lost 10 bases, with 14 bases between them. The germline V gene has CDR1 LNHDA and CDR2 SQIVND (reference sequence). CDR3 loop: CASYPGQGKLFF. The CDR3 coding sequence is TGTGCCAGTTACCCCGGGCAGGGAAAACTGTTTTTT.

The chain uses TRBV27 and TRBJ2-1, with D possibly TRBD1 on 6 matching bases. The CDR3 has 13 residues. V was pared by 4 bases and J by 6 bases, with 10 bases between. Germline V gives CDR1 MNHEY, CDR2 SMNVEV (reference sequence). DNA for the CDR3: TGTGCCAGCAGTTCAGGGGCCGGCAATGAGCAGTTCTTC. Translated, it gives CASSSGAGNEQFF.

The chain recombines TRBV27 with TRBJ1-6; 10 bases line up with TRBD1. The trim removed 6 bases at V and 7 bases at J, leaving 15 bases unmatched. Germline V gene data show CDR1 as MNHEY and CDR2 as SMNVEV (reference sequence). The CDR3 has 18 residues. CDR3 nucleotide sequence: TGTGCCAGCAGCCTTGACGGGTCGCCGGGACAGGGGAATTCACCCCTCCACTTT. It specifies CASSLDGSPGQGNSPLHF.

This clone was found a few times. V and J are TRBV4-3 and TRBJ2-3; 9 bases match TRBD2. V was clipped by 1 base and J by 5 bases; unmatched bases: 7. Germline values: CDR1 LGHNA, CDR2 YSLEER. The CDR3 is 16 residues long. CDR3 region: CASSQGRLAGLDTQYF. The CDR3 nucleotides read TGCGCCAGCAGCCAAGGGAGGCTAGCGGGGCTAGATACGCAGTATTTT.

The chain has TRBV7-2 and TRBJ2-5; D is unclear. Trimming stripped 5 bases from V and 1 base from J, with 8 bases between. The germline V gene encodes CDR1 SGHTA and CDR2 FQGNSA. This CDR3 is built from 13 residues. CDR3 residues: CASSQNVQETQYF. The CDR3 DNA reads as TGTGCCAGCAGCCAAAATGTCCAAGAGACCCAGTACTTC.

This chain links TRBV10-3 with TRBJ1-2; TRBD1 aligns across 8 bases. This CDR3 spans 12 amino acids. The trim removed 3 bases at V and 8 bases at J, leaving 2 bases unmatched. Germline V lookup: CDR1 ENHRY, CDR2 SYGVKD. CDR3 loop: CAISETGGGYTF. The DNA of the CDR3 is TGTGCCATCAGTGAAACAGGGGGGGGCTACACCTTC.

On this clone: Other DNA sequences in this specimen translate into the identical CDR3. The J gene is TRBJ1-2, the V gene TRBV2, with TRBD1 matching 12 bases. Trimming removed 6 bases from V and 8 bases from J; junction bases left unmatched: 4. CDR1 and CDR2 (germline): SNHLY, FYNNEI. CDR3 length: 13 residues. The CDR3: CASSGTGGDGYTF. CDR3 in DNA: TGTGCCAGCAGCGGGACAGGGGGCGACGGCTACACCTTC.

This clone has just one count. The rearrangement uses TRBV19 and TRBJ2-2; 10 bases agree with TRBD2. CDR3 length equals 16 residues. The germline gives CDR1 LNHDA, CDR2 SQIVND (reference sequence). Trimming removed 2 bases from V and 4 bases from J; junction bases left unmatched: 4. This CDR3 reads CASSIPSGSTTGELFF. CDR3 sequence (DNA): TGTGCCAGTAGTATACCTAGCGGGAGTACCACCGGGGAGCTGTTTTTT. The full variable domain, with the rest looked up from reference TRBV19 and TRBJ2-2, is DGGITQSPKYLFRKEGQNVTLSCEQNLNHDAMYWYRQDPGQGLRLIYYSQIVNDFQKGDIAEGYSVSREKKESFPLTVTSAQKNPTAFYLCASSIPSGSTTGELFFGEGSRLTVL.

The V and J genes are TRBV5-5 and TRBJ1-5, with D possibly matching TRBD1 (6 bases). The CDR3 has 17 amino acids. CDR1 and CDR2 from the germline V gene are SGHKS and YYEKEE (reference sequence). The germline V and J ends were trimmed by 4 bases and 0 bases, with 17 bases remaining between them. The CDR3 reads CASSNHRTANSNQPQHF. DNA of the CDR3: TGTGCCAGCAGCAATCATCGGACAGCAAATAGCAATCAGCCCCAGCATTTT. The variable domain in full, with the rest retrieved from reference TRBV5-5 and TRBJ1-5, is DAGVTQSPTHLIKTRGQQVTLRCSPISGHKSVSWYQQVLGQGPQFIFQYYEKEERGRGNFPDRFSARQFPNYSSELNVNALLLGDSALYLCASSNHRTANSNQPQHFGDGTRLSIL.

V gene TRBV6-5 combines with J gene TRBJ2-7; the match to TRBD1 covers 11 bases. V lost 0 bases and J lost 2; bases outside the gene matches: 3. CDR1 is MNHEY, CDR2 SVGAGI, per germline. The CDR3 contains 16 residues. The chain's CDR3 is CASSYSGTGGTYEQYF. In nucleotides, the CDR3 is TGTGCCAGCAGTTACTCGGGGACAGGGGGAACCTACGAGCAGTACTTC.

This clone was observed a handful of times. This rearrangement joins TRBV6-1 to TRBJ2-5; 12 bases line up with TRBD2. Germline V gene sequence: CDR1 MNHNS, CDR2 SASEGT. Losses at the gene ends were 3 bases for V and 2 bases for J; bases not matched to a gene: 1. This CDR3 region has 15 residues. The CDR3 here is CASSDLAGGQETQYF. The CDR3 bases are TGTGCCAGCAGTGACCTAGCGGGGGGGCAAGAGACCCAGTACTTC.

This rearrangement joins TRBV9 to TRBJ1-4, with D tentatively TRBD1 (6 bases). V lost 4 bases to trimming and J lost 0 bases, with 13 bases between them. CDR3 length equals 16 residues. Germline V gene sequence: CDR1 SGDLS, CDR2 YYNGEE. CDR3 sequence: CASSNGQSSTNEKLFF. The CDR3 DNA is TGTGCCAGCAGCAACGGACAGTCCTCAACTAATGAAAAACTGTTTTTT.

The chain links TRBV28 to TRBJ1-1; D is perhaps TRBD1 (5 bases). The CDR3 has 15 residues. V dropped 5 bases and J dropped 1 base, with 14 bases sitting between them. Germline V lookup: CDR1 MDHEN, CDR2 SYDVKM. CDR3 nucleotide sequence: TGTGCCAGCAGTCCCTGGGGGGTAGCGAACACTGAAGCTTTCTTT. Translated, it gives CASSPWGVANTEAFF.

As DNA, the CDR3 is TGTGCCAGCAGCCCCGAAGGCAGGTACGAGCAGTACTTC. This codes for CASSPEGRYEQYF. The chain carries TRBV6-5 and TRBJ2-7; D unclear. CDR1 and CDR2 from the germline V gene are MNHEY and SVGAGI. Trimming left V 6 bases short and J 4 bases short, with 13 bases between. The CDR3 length is 13 residues.

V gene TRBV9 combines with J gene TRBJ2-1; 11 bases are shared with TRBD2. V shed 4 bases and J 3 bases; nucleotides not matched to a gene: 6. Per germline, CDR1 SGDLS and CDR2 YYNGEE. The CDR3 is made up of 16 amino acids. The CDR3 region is CASSPRTSGLYNEQFF. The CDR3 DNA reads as TGTGCCAGCAGCCCCCGGACTAGCGGGCTCTACAATGAGCAGTTCTTC.

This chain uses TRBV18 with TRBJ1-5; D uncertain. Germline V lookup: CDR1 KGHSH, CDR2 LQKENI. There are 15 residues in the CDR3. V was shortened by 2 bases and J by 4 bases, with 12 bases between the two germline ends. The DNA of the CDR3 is TGTGCCAGCTCACCAACCGAAGGAGCGAATCAGCCCCAGCATTTT. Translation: CASSPTEGANQPQHF.

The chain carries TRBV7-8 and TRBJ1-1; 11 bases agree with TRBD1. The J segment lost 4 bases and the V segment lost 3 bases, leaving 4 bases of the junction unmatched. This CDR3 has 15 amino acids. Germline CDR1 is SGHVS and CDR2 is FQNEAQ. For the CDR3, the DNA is TGTGCCAGCAGCTTTACCGGGACAGGGGGCACTGAAGCTTTCTTT. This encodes CASSFTGTGGTEAFF. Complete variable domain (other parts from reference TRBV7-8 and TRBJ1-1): GAGVSQSPRYKVAKRGQDVALRCDPISGHVSLFWYQQALGQGPEFLTYFQNEAQLDKSGLPSDRFFAERPEGSVSTLKIQRTQQEDSAVYLCASSFTGTGGTEAFFGQGTRLTVV.

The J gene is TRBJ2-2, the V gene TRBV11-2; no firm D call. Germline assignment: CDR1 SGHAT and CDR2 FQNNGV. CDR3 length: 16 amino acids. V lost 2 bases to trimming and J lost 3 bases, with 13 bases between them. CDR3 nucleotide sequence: TGTGCCAGCAGCTTATTCTCCCTAGGTCACACCGGGGAGCTGTTTTTT. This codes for CASSLFSLGHTGELFF.

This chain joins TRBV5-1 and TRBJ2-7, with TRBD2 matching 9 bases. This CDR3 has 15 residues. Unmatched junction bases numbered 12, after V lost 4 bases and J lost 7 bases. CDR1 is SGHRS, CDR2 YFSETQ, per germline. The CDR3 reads CASSVSSGVREEQYF. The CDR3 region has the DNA TGCGCCAGCAGCGTATCTAGCGGGGTCCGTGAGGAGCAGTACTTC.

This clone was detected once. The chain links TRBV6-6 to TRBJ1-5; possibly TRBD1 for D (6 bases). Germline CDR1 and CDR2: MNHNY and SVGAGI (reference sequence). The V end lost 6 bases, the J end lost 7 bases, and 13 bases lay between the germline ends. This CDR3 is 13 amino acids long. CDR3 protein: CASRLQGSQPQHF. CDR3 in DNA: TGTGCCAGCAGGCTACAGGGAAGCCAGCCCCAGCATTTT.

The CDR3, as DNA: TGTGCCAGCAGGCCCACAGGTACCGAGCAGTACTTC. Residues: CASRPTGTEQYF. The V gene is TRBV28, the J gene TRBJ2-7; TRBD1 might be the D (5 bases). CDR3 length: 12 residues. Trimming left V 6 bases short and J 6 bases short, with 12 bases between. CDR1 and CDR2 (germline): MDHEN, SYDVKM.

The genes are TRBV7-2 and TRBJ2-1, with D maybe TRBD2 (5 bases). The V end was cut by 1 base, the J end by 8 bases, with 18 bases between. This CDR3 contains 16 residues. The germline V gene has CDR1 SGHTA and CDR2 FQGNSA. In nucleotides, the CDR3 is TGTGCCAGCAGCTTAGTTATGATCCGAAAGGACTATGAGCAGTTCTTC. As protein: CASSLVMIRKDYEQFF. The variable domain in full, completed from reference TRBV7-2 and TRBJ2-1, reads GAGVSQSPSNKVTEKGKDVELRCDPISGHTALYWYRQSLGQGLEFLIYFQGNSAPDKSGLPSDRFSAERTGGSVSTLTIQRTQQEDSAVYLCASSLVMIRKDYEQFFGPGTRLTVL.

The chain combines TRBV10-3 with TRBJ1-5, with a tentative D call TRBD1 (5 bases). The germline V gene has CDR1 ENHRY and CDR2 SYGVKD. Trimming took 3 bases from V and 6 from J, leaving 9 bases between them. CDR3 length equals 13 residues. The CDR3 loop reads CAISDDSTQPQHF. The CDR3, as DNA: TGTGCCATCAGTGACGACAGTACTCAGCCCCAGCATTTT.

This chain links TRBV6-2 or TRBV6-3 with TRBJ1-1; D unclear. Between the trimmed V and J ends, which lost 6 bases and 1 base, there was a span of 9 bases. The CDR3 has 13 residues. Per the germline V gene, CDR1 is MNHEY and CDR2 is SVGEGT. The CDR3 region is CASSRAENTEAFF. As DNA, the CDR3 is TGTGCCAGCAGCCGAGCTGAGAACACTGAAGCTTTCTTT.